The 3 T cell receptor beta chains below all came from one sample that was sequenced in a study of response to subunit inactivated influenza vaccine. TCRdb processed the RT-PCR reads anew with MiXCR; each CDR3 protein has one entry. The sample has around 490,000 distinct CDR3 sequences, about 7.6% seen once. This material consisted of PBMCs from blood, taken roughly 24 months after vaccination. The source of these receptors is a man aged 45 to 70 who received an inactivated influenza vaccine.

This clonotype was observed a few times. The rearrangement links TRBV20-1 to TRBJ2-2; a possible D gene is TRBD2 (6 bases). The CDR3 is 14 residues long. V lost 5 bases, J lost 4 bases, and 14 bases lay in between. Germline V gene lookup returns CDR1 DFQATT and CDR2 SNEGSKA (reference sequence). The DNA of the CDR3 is TGCAGTGCTCGGGACCCCGGGGGCACCGGGGAGCTGTTTTTT. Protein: CSARDPGGTGELFF.

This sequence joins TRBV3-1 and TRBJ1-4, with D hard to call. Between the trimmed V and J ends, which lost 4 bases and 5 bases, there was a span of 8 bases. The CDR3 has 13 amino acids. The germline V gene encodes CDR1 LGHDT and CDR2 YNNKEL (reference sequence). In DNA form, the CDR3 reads TGTGCCAGCAGCCGCCACCGGAATGAAAAACTGTTTTTT. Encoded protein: CASSRHRNEKLFF.

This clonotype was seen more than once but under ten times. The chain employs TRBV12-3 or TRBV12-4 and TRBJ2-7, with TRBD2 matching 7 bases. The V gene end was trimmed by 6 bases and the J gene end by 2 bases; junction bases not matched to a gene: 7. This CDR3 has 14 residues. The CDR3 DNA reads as TGTGCCAGCAGCCCCCGGGCGGGGGCCTACGAGCAGTACTTC. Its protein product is CASSPRAGAYEQYF.